This TCR beta chain comes out of a study of cytomegalovirus exposure and HLA in healthy donors (dated by TCRdb to 2017 to 2019). Background for the entire study: In an earlier analysis of 550 to 750 of the donors, 250 to 350 Gb of sequence data and about 110 million unique TCR beta sequences from some 170 million T cells were reported. Roughly 300 gigabases of sequencing data and tens of millions of unique TCR sequences were included in an early release covering several hundred HLA-typed donors. Among the roughly 370 genotyped donors, around 81% belonged to the genetic ancestry cluster associated with self-reported Caucasian donors. The study was designed to test whether signatures of past pathogen exposure could be identified by cataloging public T cell receptors. The study used immunosequencing to profile the T cell repertoires of several hundred subjects and linked those repertoires to cytomegalovirus serostatus. Besides the first cohort of 500 to 700 subjects, a separate validation cohort made up of over 100 different subjects was used. To predict cytomegalovirus infection status, the study combined high-throughput TCR immunosequencing, statistical association of individual TCRs with disease status, and machine learning. A later analysis re-examined previously published TCR beta repertoires from roughly 720 donors and added high-resolution HLA genotyping to investigate patterns of TCR occurrence. In the later analysis, no new phenotypic data were used to find candidate immune exposures; instead, reliance was placed on TCR beta sequences and their occurrence across donors. To decide whether each TCR beta V gene segment behaved as functional or pseudogenic, an earlier analysis of some 600 of the donors relied on high-throughput TCR beta sequencing. Donor age, sex, ethnicity and CMV serostatus were collected together with the repertoire data. Genome-wide SNP genotypes for about 65% of the 666 donors were used in a later genetic analysis, which treated that subset as a discovery cohort. Every discovery cohort repertoire had been produced on one sequencing platform. Both class I and class II loci were covered by HLA typing, at four-digit resolution. Typing coverage varied by locus: roughly 620-630 donors for A, B, C, DRB1 and DQB1; more than 500 for DQA1; more than 600 for DPA1; 400 to 480 for DPB1. Roughly five DR-DQ haplotypes were handled as single units for association and clustering, since linkage in the cohort was strong. Across 398 genotyped donors of the cohort, an average of roughly 200,000 unique TCR beta nucleotide sequences per donor were sequenced, and roughly 18% of those sequences were non-productive. Here is what the overall study found, with its caveats: This cohort had only TCR beta chains sequenced, and the lack of alpha or paired-chain data limited which features could be detected. Immune exposure information for the cohort was limited to CMV serostatus. Sequencing depth was assumed to be roughly uniform across donors in the presence/absence analyses, though that assumption may not hold. A few of the identified cytomegalovirus-associated TCR beta chains were confirmed in vitro to be specific for cytomegalovirus antigens. A further reported finding was that TCR beta sequences accurately predicted the HLA-A and HLA-B alleles for most subjects in the first cohort. In the study, 150 to 200 TCR beta chains were listed as associated with cytomegalovirus. An association between a missense DCLRE1C variant and V-gene and J-gene trimming of TCR beta chains was found in a later genetic analysis and replicated in an independent cohort. Specific HLA alleles were associated with 15,000 to 20,000 TCR beta sequences at a false discovery rate of 0.05 in a later analysis. Most TCR sequences were observed very rarely across donors, whereas some public TCRs were present in many individuals. A cluster of highly shared sequence variants was judged likely to be a technical artifact of the sequencing pipeline. The classifier was reported to diagnose cytomegalovirus status with high specificity and sensitivity in both the original and validation cohorts. Several of the top co-occurrence clusters appeared to be linked to parvovirus B19, influenza, CMV and Epstein-Barr virus, according to a later analysis. The earlier analysis of fewer than 750 of the donors excluded seventeen rarely observed V segments, including chromosome 9 orphons, because counts were too low. According to a later analysis, TCR association rates differed among HLA loci, with DRB1 alleles showing the most associated TCRs and HLA-C alleles showing the fewest. Assigning TCR associations to individual alleles was difficult when HLA alleles, especially DR and DQ, strongly co-occurred. In a later genetic analysis, fewer N-insertions in productive TCRs were reported among donors in an Asian-associated ancestry cluster than the roughly 700-donor mean. Linkage disequilibrium might explain the correlated functional status among segregating V segments, but an unknown experimental factor could not be ruled out. Because some donors lacked HLA typing at each locus, the association tests relied only on the typed subset. A later analysis found that HLA-associated TCR beta chains were more clonally expanded and had lower generation probabilities than equally common non-associated chains. According to a later analysis, most CMV-associated TCR beta chains appeared to be HLA-restricted, and the HLA associations seemed to be driven largely by CMV exposure. In an earlier analysis of approximately 590 of the donors, most TCR beta V segments were observed in productive rearrangements about 87% or about 30% of the time, broadly matching IMGT annotations. It was suggested by the authors that the approach could potentially be generalized to other disease states and immunological phenotypes.

In total, just over 650 healthy bone marrow donors made up the cohort. Cohort members were all nominally healthy when sampled, although unrecorded immune exposures were likely present. The donor tested CMV seropositive, placing the donor among the 250 to 350 seropositive members of the cohort. Each donor provided a peripheral blood sample, and peripheral blood mononuclear cells were used for TCR beta sequencing. Genomic DNA was extracted from the blood cell samples with the Qiagen DNeasy Blood Extraction Kit. Comment on this clone: Its antigen specificity is not known. No base quality values were provided; no much bigger clone lies one nucleotide off.

Preparation of the library involved the immunoSEQ multiplex PCR assay. For the multiplex PCR, a mixture combining 60 forward primers for TCR Vbeta segments and 13 reverse primers for TCR Jbeta segments was used. Amplification of the CDR3 region of rearranged TCR beta genes was performed with a multiplex PCR assay on genomic DNA. Amplified TCR beta libraries were sequenced as 87-base-pair reads on the Illumina HiSeq System. In the authors' own workflow: A later analysis tallied about 77 million unique TCR beta chains across the 660 or so repertoires, and around 12 million of those chains were shared by two or more donors. Raw reads were error-corrected and collapsed into unique sequences by a nearest-neighbor algorithm in which closely related sequences were merged to remove PCR and sequencing errors. To assign V, D and J gene segments, CDR3 sequences were aligned to IMGT reference sequences. For a sequence to be retained, a match of at least six nucleotides to both a V gene segment and a J gene segment was required. Rearrangements were called productive when the CDR3 lacked stop codons and stayed in frame with V and J; all others were non-productive. Following IMGT convention, CDR3 was defined as the stretch from the second conserved V-encoded cysteine to the conserved J-encoded phenylalanine. In an earlier analysis of around 570 of the donors, sequences lacking an unambiguous match to a single V gene segment were excluded. In an earlier analysis of approximately 550 of the donors, V segments were called functional above 56.7% productive rearrangements and were called segregating when the between-donor standard deviation exceeded 5%. A statistical classification framework was developed to diagnose cytomegalovirus status using the catalog of TCR beta chain sequences. A later analysis assigned V and J genes by comparing TCR nucleotide sequences with IMGT/GENE-DB human TR gene sequences. In a later analysis, CDR3 sequences and most-parsimonious VDJ recombination scenarios were assigned using the TCRdist pipeline. In a later analysis, each TCR beta chain was defined by its CDR3 amino acid sequence together with its V-gene family, and reads lacking a unique V-gene family were excluded. As a way to deal with suspected cross-contamination and a sequencing artifact, a later analysis dropped approximately 570 nucleotide sequences that were highly shared and had low generation probability. A later analysis calculated a clonal expansion index for each public chain from normalized within-repertoire ranks of inferred template counts. In a later analysis, generation probabilities were computed using a VDJ recombination model fitted to out-of-frame rearrangements, and the results were checked against IGoR. In a later analysis, hypergeometric tests were used to score TCR-TCR, TCR-HLA and TCR-CMV co-occurrence, with a repertoire-size bias correction applied to TCR pairs. To estimate false discovery rates, a later analysis permuted the HLA or CMV assignments 20 times. In a later analysis, co-occurring TCRs were grouped using DBSCAN, with TCRdist sequence similarity added in when clustering inside HLA-allele-positive subsets. Repertoires with fewer than 30,000 or more than 120,000 public chains were left out of co-occurrence clustering, as were a handful of repertoires with anomalous nucleotide sharing. Imported from immuneACCESS, the table was reduced by TCRdb to in-frame sequences with V and J called. These copies leave out some clones; in studies compared against another copy, an unresolved V gene accounts for under half, and the cause of the remainder is not known. The DNA was the basis for D and trimming; V, J and clone size are from that table. The sample data list about 160,000 clones, and around 82% of these were observed just once. Around a tenth of the sample rests with the top ten.

The sequenced material came from PBMCs. This receptor was obtained from a man aged 50 or older in good health and CMV-seropositive.

The CDR3 sequence is CASRRLSGNTIYF. In nucleotide form, the sequence is TGTGCCAGCAGGCGACTCTCTGGAAACACCATATATTTT. This chain is built from TRBV6-5 and TRBJ1-3, with the D gene not clear enough to name. Its CDR3 holds 13 amino acids, cysteine through phenylalanine. The CDR3 DNA has 39 bases and is translated from base 1. The germline V gene gives CDR1 as MNHEY and CDR2 as SVGAGI. V lost 6 bases and J lost 0 bases; the stretch between them is 6 bases long.